Listed here is a single T cell receptor (beta chain). The data were produced by immunoSEQ multiplex PCR, yet TCRdb's version contains in-frame clones alone and is incomplete. The sample includes fewer than 50,000 clones, 60% to 75% of them seen just once. The data are from a study of cytotoxic CD8 clonotypes in ibrutinib-treated CLL. V lost 7 bases and J lost 4; bases outside the gene matches: 5. Germline-derived CDR1 and CDR2 are SNHLY and FYNNEI. The CDR3 is made up of 14 amino acids. The chain combines TRBV2 with TRBJ2-5; 11 bases fit TRBD1. The clonotype comes from a human donor with chronic lymphocytic leukemia. The material was PBMCs, obtained after 12 months of ibrutinib treatment. CDR3 loop: CASNGQGAGETQYF. DNA for the CDR3: TGTGCCAGCAACGGACAGGGGGCGGGAGAGACCCAGTACTTC.